This T cell receptor beta chain was profiled in a study of cytomegalovirus exposure and HLA in healthy donors. The overall study: A prior study identified approximately 120 million unique TCR beta sequences from roughly 170 million T cells.

With 1 base removed from V and 4 bases from J, the gap between germline ends came to 9 bases. This CDR3 contains 15 residues. Germline values: CDR1 SGHRS, CDR2 YFSETQ. The PCR ran on 60 Vbeta and 13 Jbeta primers. The method was immunoSEQ multiplex PCR; TCRdb's version includes in-frame clones alone and lacks a portion of them. The sample lists about 150,000 clones, under 75% occurring once. The chain is built from TRBV5-1 and TRBJ2-6; D remains unclear. The specimen was PBMCs. The TCR sequence derives from a woman in her forties in good health and CMV-seronegative. The CDR3 region has the DNA TGCGCCAGCAGCTTGCGAGATTCAGGGGCCAACGTCCTGACTTTC. The encoded protein is CASSLRDSGANVLTF.